This passage covers 9 T cell receptor beta chains from one sample sequenced in a study of CD8 T cells in Susac syndrome. The RNA input was roughly 0.45 to 1 ug, and it was reverse transcribed with random hexamers. TCRdb ran MiXCR on the immunoSEQ multiplex PCR reads and lists one entry per CDR3 protein. The data contain 55,000 to 70,000 distinct CDR3 sequences, roughly 94% of them singletons. Sequencing was carried out using CD8+ T cells from PBMCs. These receptors came from a human donor in good health.

J is TRBJ1-6 and V is TRBV28; D is uncertain. The CDR3 runs 14 residues. V lost 5 bases and J lost 6, with 11 bases in between. Germline V gives CDR1 MDHEN, CDR2 SYDVKM. CDR3 bases: TGTGCCAGCAGTACCCGGTGGGGTAATTCACCCCTCCACTTT. Its protein is CASSTRWGNSPLHF.

The chain employs TRBV25-1 and TRBJ2-7; possibly TRBD1 for D (6 bases). Germline loops: CDR1 MGHDK, CDR2 SYGVNS. V lost 0 bases and J 4 bases, leaving 10 bases between the germline ends. CDR3 length: 14 residues. The CDR3 is CASSEYVGGYEQYF. DNA of the CDR3: TGTGCCAGCAGTGAATATGTAGGGGGTTACGAGCAGTACTTC.

The chain links TRBV30 to TRBJ2-5, with 10 bases lining up with TRBD2. CDR3 length: 17 residues. The germline CDR1 and CDR2 sequences are GTSNPN and SVGIG (reference sequence). Trimming removed 1 base from V and 4 bases from J; junction bases left unmatched: 12. CDR3: CAWSGASGGSIGETQYF. CDR3 nucleotides: TGTGCCTGGAGTGGGGCTAGCGGGGGCTCGATTGGAGAGACCCAGTACTTC.

The count of this clonotype is one. The gene calls are TRBV15 and TRBJ2-7; 9 bases align to TRBD2. Germline CDR1 reads LNHNV; CDR2 reads YYDKDF (reference sequence). CDR3 length: 13 residues. V trimming: 9 bases; J trimming: 0 bases; junction bases outside the gene matches: 3. The CDR3 DNA follows: TGTGCCACTAGCGGGGGCCTCTCCTACGAGCAGTACTTC. Its protein is CATSGGLSYEQYF.

This clonotype was observed once. The chain employs TRBV23-1 and TRBJ2-1, with D possibly matching TRBD1 (6 bases). TRBV23-1 is an ORF; its function is uncertain. The CDR3 spans 15 residues. Trimming took off 3 bases at V and 4 bases at J, with 13 bases between the two ends. CDR3 in DNA: TGCGCCAGCAGTCACCTGGGACACCGATACAATGAGCAGTTCTTC. Protein product: CASSHLGHRYNEQFF.

The chain uses TRBV6-5 and TRBJ2-2; perhaps TRBD1 as D (6 bases). Trimming cost V 7 bases and J 3 bases, with 9 bases left between them. Germline V CDR1 and CDR2: MNHEY, SVGAGI. This CDR3 is 13 amino acids long. Here the CDR3 reads CASTEGDTGELFF. The CDR3 DNA reads TGTGCCAGCACCGAGGGGGACACCGGGGAGCTGTTTTTT.

The rearrangement uses TRBV7-9 and TRBJ1-1, with D perhaps TRBD1 (5 bases). V lost 5 bases and J lost 7, with 17 bases in between. CDR3 length: 14 amino acids. Germline loops: CDR1 SEHNR, CDR2 FQNEAQ (reference sequence). The CDR3, as DNA: TGTGCCAGCAGCCCGGGGCTAGCCCCCTATGAAGCTTTCTTT. Its protein product is CASSPGLAPYEAFF.

The chain links TRBV7-8 to TRBJ2-3, with D tentatively TRBD1 (7 bases). Per germline, CDR1 SGHVS and CDR2 FQNEAQ. The V end lost 0 bases, the J end lost 3 bases, and 13 bases lay between the germline ends. The CDR3 sequence is 16 residues long. The CDR3 DNA is TGTGCCAGCAGCTTAGCTCAGGGGGGTCCTACAGATACGCAGTATTTT. As protein: CASSLAQGGPTDTQYF.

The gene calls are TRBV4-3 and TRBJ1-1; the D is unclear. The germline V gene encodes CDR1 LGHNA and CDR2 YSLEER. V lost 3 bases and J 3 bases, leaving 14 bases between the germline ends. The CDR3 is made up of 15 amino acids. In DNA form, the CDR3 reads TGCGCCAGCAGCCACACACTCAGTGGGGACACTGAAGCTTTCTTT. The encoded protein is CASSHTLSGDTEAFF.